This TCR beta chain was sequenced during a study of T cell changes during pregnancy in multiple sclerosis. J lost 0 bases, V lost 4 bases, and 6 bases had no gene match. The length of the CDR3 is 16 residues. In germline, CDR1 is SEHNR, CDR2 FQNEAQ (reference sequence). Assay used: immunoSEQ multiplex PCR; TCRdb lists only in-frame clones, some missing. The sample lists 80,000 to 130,000 clones, around 93% seen once, with roughly 1% in the top ten. This receptor was obtained from a female donor with multiple sclerosis, enrolled in a pregnancy study. The sample here was peripheral blood, taken before pregnancy. V is TRBV7-9 and J is TRBJ2-4, with 7 positions matching TRBD2. CDR3 DNA: TGTGCCAGCAGCTCCGCGGGGGTACCAGCCAAAAACATTCAGTACTTC. Translated: CASSSAGVPAKNIQYF.